The present TCR beta chain was sequenced within a study of shared T cell receptors in the human thymus (dated by TCRdb to the early 2020s). Notes on the research overall: The study investigated the way shared, self-reactive T-cell receptor alpha chains are produced in the human thymus.

CDR1 and CDR2, looked up from the germline V gene, are SGHTA and FQGNSA. The CDR3 sequence holds 12 residues, the cysteine and phenylalanine included. Only CDR3 DNA is held: 36 bases, read in frame from base 1. The V end loses 4 bases and the J end loses 4 bases, and a stretch of 7 bases separates them. For this clone: Its antigen has not been determined. The sample holds no much larger clone one base away, and base qualities are not on file.

Receptors were amplified or captured by the immunoSEQ multiplex PCR assay. Sourced from immuneACCESS, this table was stored by TCRdb with only in-frame sequences that have V and J called. A share of the clones is absent; for the studies checked, an unresolved V gene accounts for under half, and the remainder has no known explanation. This sample comprises 700,000 or so clones, roughly 85% of them detected only once. About 0.0098% of the sample lies in the top ten. These data also featured in a second study, about human thymus T cells. As noted in the second study: Donors were immunologically healthy infants undergoing open corrective cardiac surgery for congenital heart defects in Finland. Thymus tissue was obtained as surgical resects removed during corrective cardiac surgery. Biased V and J gene segment usage appeared to be present in both thymic and peripheral blood repertoires. Highly overlapping thymic TCR repertoires among unrelated individuals were reported in the related research. TCR alpha and beta repertoires from fewer than ten infant thymus samples and four related peripheral blood samples were characterized in the study. The cohort included 5 or 6 male and a couple of female infants, with donor ages spanning 7 to 244 days. Thymocytes were released mechanically from tissue and stored at -70 °C as pellets of about 9.5-32 million cells. Genomic DNA was extracted from frozen cell pellets with a QIAsymphony instrument. The immunoSEQ multiplex PCR assay was used to amplify the TCRB and TCRAD loci from a standardized quantity of quality-controlled genomic DNA. The amplicons covered the V(D)J region and were long enough to include the CDR3 and to identify the V and J genes. Amplicon sequencing was performed on an Illumina platform through the commercial immunoSEQ service. Primer bias and sequencing errors were corrected using previously described methods, and TCRAD and TCRB definitions followed the IMGT database. The repertoires were analysed using immunoSEQ Analyzer 3.0 and VDJTools for basic statistics, V/J segment usage, diversity estimates, rarefaction and pairwise overlap. Chao1, ChaoE, Efron-Thisted, Shannon and inverse Simpson indices were used to estimate diversity, which was also estimated on datasets down-sampled to the smallest sample. Repertoire overlap was determined by strict matching of CDR3 nucleotide sequence, V gene and J gene, and Jaccard-based multidimensional scaling clustering was applied. Thymus samples yielded on average around 800,000 unique TCRB clonotypes, compared with some 83,000 from blood samples.

The sequenced material came from thymocytes. The chain was built from TRBV7-2 and TRBJ2-5; TRBD2 is a weak D gene call, 5 bases matching. The TCR comes from a girl less than two years old with a congenital heart defect. Donor details come from another sample of the same person, matched by shared clones. The encoded CDR3 is CASSSAGETQYF. The DNA sequence is as follows: TGTGCCAGCAGCTCGGCGGGAGAGACCCAGTACTTC.